This T cell receptor (beta chain) was identified during a study of CD8 T cells in Susac syndrome. The CDR3 is 17 amino acids. From germline, CDR1 is MNHEY and CDR2 SVGAGI. V was pared by 2 bases and J by 3 bases, with 12 bases of the junction left unmatched. Sequencing of TCR beta was performed on blood CD8+ T cells and on blood CD4+ T cells. The study used treatment-naive patients who had stable or active relapsing-remitting disease as multiple sclerosis controls. An amount of RNA that ranged from about 0.45 to 1 ug was reverse transcribed with random hexamers. TCRdb re-derived calls from the immunoSEQ multiplex PCR reads in MiXCR, one entry per CDR3 protein. The sample lists roughly 400,000 distinct CDR3 sequences; roughly 85% were seen once.

This chain joins TRBV6-5 and TRBJ2-7, with 8 nucleotides matching TRBD1. The sample was CD8+ T cells from PBMCs. This receptor was obtained from a human donor with multiple sclerosis. The CDR3 spells CASSYPRTGFGGYEQYF. The CDR3 DNA follows: TGTGCCAGCAGTTACCCACGGACAGGGTTCGGAGGCTACGAGCAGTACTTC.